Detailed here is one T cell receptor beta chain. This specimen belongs to a study of blood T cell repertoires in COVID-19. Trimming stripped 2 bases from V and 4 bases from J, with 7 bases between. This CDR3 contains 13 residues. Profiling relied on immunoSEQ multiplex PCR, and the TCRdb table lists in-frame clones only, not all of them. Among about 240,000 clones, 70% to 90% were seen once, and the ten largest hold more than 6.5%. The clonotype comes from a woman aged 65 to 85 with active or convalescent COVID-19. Sequenced input: peripheral blood. The rearrangement links TRBV12-3 or TRBV12-4 to TRBJ2-3, with D perhaps matching TRBD2 (5 bases). CDR3 sequence reads: CASSLSGADTQYF. CDR3 in DNA: TGTGCCAGCAGTTTAAGCGGTGCAGATACGCAGTATTTT.